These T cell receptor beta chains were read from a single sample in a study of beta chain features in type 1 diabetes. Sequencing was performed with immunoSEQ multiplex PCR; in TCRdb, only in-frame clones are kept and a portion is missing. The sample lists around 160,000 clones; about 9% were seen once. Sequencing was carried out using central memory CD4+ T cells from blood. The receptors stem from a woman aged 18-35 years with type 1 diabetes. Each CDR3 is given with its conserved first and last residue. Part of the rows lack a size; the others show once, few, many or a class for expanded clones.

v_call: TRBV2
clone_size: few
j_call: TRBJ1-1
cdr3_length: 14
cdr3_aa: CASSALAANTEAFF

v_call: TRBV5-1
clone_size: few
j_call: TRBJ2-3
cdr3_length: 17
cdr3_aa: CASSLDTGGGSTDTQYF

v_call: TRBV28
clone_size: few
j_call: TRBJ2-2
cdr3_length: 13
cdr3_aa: CASSLRDTGELFF

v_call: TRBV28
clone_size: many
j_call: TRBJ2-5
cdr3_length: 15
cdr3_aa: CASGQGLARRETQYF

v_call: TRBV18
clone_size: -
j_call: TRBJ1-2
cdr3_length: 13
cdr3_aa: CASSPQTADGYTF

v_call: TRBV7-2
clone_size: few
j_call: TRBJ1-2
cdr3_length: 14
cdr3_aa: CASSLTPSGYGYTF

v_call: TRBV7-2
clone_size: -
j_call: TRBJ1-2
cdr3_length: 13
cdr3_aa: CATRQGAGYGYTF

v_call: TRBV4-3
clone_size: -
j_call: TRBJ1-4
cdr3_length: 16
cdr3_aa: CASSQEHRASNEKLFF

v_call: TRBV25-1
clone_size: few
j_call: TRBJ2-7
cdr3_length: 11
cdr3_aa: CASTEREKQYF

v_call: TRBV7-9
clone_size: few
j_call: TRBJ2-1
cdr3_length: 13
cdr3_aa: CASAVGKADEQFF

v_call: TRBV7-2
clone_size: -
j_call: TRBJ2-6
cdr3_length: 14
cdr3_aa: CATRRGSGANVLTF

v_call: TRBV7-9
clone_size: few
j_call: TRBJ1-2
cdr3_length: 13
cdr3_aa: CASSSGQNYGYTF

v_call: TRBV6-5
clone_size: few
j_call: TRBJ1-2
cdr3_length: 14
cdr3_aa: CASSYEGRGYGYTF

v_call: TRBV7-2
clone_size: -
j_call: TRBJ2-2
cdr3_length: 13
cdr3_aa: CASSRDSHGELFF

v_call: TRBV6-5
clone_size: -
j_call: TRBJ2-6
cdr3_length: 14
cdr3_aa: CATPGISGANVLTF

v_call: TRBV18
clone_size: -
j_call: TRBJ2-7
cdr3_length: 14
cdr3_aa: CASSPPLRTDEQYF

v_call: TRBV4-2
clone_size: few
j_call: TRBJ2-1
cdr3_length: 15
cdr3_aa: CASSQAGQGYNEQFF

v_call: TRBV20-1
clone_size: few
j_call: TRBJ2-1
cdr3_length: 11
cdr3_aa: CSATWENEQFF

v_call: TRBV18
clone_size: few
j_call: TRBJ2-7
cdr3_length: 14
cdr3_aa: CASSQGQVSYEQYF

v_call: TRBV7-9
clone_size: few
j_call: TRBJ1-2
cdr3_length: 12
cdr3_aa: CATQGVNYGYTF

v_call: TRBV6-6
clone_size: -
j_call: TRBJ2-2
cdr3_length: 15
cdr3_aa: CASSLRTGRSGELFF

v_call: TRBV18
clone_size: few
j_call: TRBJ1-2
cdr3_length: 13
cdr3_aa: CASSPFSGDDYTF

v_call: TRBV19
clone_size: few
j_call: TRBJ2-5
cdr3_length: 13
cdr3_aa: CASRHRVGETQYF

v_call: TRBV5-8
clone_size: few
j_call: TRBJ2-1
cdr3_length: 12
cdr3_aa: CASSLEGGRQFF

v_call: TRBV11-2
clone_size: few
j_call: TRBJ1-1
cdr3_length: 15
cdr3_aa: CASSWTPGANTEAFF

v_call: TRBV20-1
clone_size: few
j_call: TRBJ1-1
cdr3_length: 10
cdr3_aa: CSAGQGEAFF

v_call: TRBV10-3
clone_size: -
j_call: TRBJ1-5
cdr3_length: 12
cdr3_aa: CAISGSNQPQHF

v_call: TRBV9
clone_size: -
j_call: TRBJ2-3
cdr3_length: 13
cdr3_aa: CASSLTGTDTQYF

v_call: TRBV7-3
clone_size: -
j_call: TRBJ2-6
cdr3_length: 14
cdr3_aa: CASGRNSGANVLTF

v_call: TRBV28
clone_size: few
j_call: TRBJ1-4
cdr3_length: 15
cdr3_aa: CASSLPQGANEKLFF

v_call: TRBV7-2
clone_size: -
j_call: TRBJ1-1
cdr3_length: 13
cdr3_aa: CASSWTGGTEAFF

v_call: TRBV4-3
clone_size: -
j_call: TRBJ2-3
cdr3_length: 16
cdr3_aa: CASSQSSGRATDTQYF

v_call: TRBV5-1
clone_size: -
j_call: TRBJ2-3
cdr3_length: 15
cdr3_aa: CASSDTSGGAYTQYF

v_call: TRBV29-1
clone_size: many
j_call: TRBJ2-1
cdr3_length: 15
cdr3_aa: CSVDVWEESYNEQFF

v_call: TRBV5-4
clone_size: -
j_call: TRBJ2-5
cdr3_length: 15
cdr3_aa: CASSETGGGGETQYF

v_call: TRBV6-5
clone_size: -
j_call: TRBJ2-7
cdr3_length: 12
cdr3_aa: CASSFRGYEQYF

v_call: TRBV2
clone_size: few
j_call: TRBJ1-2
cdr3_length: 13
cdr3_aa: CASRGTGSGGYTF

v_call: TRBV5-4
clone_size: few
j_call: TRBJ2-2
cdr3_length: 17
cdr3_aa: CASSPSMDRTVPGELFF

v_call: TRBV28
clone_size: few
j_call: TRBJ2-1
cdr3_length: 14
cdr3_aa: CASHGTEVYNEQFF

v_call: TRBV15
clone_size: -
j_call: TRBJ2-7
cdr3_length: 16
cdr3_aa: CATSRPGTGNSYEQYF

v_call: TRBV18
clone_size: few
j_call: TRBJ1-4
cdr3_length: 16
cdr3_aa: CASSPPSRASNEKLFF

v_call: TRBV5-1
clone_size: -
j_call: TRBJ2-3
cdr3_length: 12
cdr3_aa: CASSLASDTQYF

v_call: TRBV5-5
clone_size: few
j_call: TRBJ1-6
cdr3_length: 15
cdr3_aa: CASSYGTADNSPLHF

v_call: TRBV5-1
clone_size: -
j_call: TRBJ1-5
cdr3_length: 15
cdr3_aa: CASSLNPTSYQPQHF

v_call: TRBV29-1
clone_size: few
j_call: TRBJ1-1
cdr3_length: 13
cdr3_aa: CSSWENLNTEAFF

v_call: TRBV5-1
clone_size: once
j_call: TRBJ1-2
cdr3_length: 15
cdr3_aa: CASSLGPGQNYGYTF

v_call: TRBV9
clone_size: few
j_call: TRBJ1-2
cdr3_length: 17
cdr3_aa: CASSVASTGVGNYGYTF

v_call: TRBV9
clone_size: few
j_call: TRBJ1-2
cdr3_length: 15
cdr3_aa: CASSERQGTNYGYTF

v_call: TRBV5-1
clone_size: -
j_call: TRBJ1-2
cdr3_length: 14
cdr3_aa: CASSPMAGPYGYTF

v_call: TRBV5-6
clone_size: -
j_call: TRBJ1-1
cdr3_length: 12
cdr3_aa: CASSFLGTEAFF

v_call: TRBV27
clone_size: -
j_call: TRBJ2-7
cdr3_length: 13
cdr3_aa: CASSLSPGYEQYF

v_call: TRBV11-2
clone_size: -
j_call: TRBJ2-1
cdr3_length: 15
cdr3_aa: CASSPGQALVNEQFF

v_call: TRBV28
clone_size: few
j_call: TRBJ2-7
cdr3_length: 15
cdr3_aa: CASSLSARGWNEQYF

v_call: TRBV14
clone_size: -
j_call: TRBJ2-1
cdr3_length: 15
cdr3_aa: CASSLAGGVYNEQFF

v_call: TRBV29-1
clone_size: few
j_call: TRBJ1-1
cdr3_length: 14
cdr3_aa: CSVDPGRVHTEAFF

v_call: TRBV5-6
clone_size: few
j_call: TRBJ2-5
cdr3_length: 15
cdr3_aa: CASSRSGFRTETQYF

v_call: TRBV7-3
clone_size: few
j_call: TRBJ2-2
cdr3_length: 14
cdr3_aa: CASSWGTSTGELFF